Presented here are 26 T cell receptor beta chains from one specimen sequenced in a study of cytomegalovirus exposure and HLA in healthy donors. Using immunoSEQ multiplex PCR, the repertoire was profiled, and TCRdb retains in-frame clones only, with some absent. The table lists more than 200,000 clones, 90% of them singletons, with approximately 3% in the top ten. Sequencing input: PBMCs. The source is a woman between 25 and 40 years old in good health and CMV-seronegative.

The chain combines TRBV30 with TRBJ2-7, with D maybe TRBD2 (6 bases). Looked up from germline, CDR1 is GTSNPN and CDR2 is SVGIG (reference sequence). V lost 0 bases and J 5 bases, leaving 14 bases between the germline ends. The CDR3 sequence is 14 residues long. The chain's CDR3 is CAWSVRDSAHEQYF. DNA of the CDR3: TGTGCCTGGAGTGTTAGGGACTCCGCGCACGAGCAGTACTTC.

This chain joins TRBV4-1 and TRBJ1-5, with D perhaps matching TRBD1 (5 bases). The ends were cut back, 0 bases at V and 6 bases at J, with 9 bases in the middle. The CDR3 is 14 residues long. Germline V CDR1 and CDR2: MGHRA, YSYEKL. The CDR3 protein is CASSQDRGGQPQHF. CDR3 DNA: TGCGCCAGCAGCCAAGATCGGGGGGGTCAGCCCCAGCATTTT.

CDR3 residues: CASNGRENYGYTF. The CDR3 nucleotides read TGTGCCAGTAACGGCAGGGAAAACTATGGCTACACCTTC. This chain connects TRBV19 to TRBJ1-2; a possible D gene is TRBD1 (5 bases). There are 13 residues in the CDR3. The V and J ends lost 7 bases and 2 bases respectively, with 11 bases between them. CDR1 and CDR2 from the germline V gene are LNHDA and SQIVND (reference sequence).

This sequence joins TRBV4-3 and TRBJ1-4, with D perhaps matching TRBD1 (6 bases). The CDR3 length is 19 residues. Germline V lookup: CDR1 LGHNA, CDR2 YSLEER. Trimming left V 4 bases short and J 0 bases short, with 21 bases between. For the CDR3, the DNA is TGCGCCAGCAGCCGGAGGTTACAGGGTAGCGGCGCAACTAATGAAAAACTGTTTTTT. Translating it yields CASSRRLQGSGATNEKLFF.

The CDR3 DNA follows: TGTGCCAGCAGTCCCGGGGCCCCTCCCTCGTCGGTTGTC. It translates to CASSPGAPPSSVV. This rearrangement joins TRBV28 to TRBJ2-7, with D perhaps assigned TRBD1 or TRBD2 (5 bases each). The germline gives CDR1 MDHEN, CDR2 SYDVKM. This CDR3 contains 13 residues.

The chain employs TRBV7-9 and TRBJ2-3; a possible D gene is TRBD2 (6 bases). The CDR3 has 15 residues. Germline CDR1 reads SEHNR; CDR2 reads FQNEAQ (reference sequence). Between the trimmed V and J ends, which lost 6 bases and 3 bases, there was a span of 16 bases. Here the CDR3 DNA reads TGTGCCAGCAGACAAAAGCTCGGGGGAACAGATACGCAGTATTTT. Translation gives CASRQKLGGTDTQYF.

The chain links TRBV6-5 to TRBJ2-1; D is ambiguous. The CDR3 has 15 amino acids. The V gene lost 7 bases and the J gene lost 6 bases, with 19 bases spanning the gap. CDR1 is MNHEY and CDR2 is SVGAGI in the germline V gene. CDR3 coding DNA: TGTGCCAGCACCCCCCGGCCACTGGCCCCCAATGAGCAGTTCTTC. It is translated as CASTPRPLAPNEQFF.

This sequence joins TRBV20-1 and TRBJ2-3; D not certain. CDR1 is DFQATT, CDR2 SNEGSKA, per germline (reference sequence). The CDR3 covers 10 residues. Trimming left V 6 bases short and J 4 bases short, with 5 bases between. The CDR3 sequence is CSARSDTQYF. CDR3 DNA: TGCAGTGCCAGGTCAGATACGCAGTATTTT.

V gene TRBV4-2 combines with J gene TRBJ2-1; possibly TRBD2 for D (6 bases). The CDR3 loop spans 15 amino acids. Germline assignment: CDR1 LGHNA and CDR2 YNFKEQ. V gave up 0 bases and J gave up 6 bases, with 12 bases separating them. The DNA for the CDR3 is TGTGCCAGCAGCCAAGAAGGGCGACTAGTCAATGAGCAGTTCTTC. Its protein product is CASSQEGRLVNEQFF.

CDR3 in amino acids: CASSVGNQGNGYTF. The CDR3 DNA reads TGTGCCAGCAGTGTAGGCAATCAGGGGAATGGCTACACCTTC. V gene TRBV25-1 combines with J gene TRBJ1-2, with D maybe TRBD1 (6 bases). Trimming stripped 4 bases from V and 6 bases from J, with 15 bases between. Germline V gene lookup returns CDR1 MGHDK and CDR2 SYGVNS. This CDR3 has 14 amino acids.

The chain combines TRBV5-1 with TRBJ2-2, with D unclear. The CDR3 totals 14 residues. Per the germline V gene, CDR1 is SGHRS and CDR2 is YFSETQ. V was pared by 4 bases and J by 0 bases, with 7 bases between. CDR3: CASSPSANTGELFF. In nucleotides, the CDR3 is TGCGCCAGCAGCCCGTCCGCGAACACCGGGGAGCTGTTTTTT.

The CDR3, as DNA: TGCGCCAGCAGCCAAGACTTCCCCGCCGGACAGGGGGACGGCTATGGCTACACCTTC. Protein product: CASSQDFPAGQGDGYGYTF. The gene calls are TRBV4-3 and TRBJ1-2; the match to TRBD1 covers 10 bases. The CDR3 has 19 residues. Germline values: CDR1 LGHNA, CDR2 YSLEER. V shed 0 bases and J 4 bases; nucleotides not matched to a gene: 14.

With regard to this clone: Other DNA sequences in the sample encode the same CDR3. The V and J genes are TRBV7-6 and TRBJ2-6; no firm D call. The CDR3 extends over 15 amino acids. With 0 bases removed from V and 0 bases from J, the gap between germline ends came to 3 bases. CDR1 and CDR2 from the germline V gene are SGHVS and FNYEAQ. The CDR3 region is CASSLAASGANVLTF. The CDR3, as DNA: TGTGCCAGCAGCTTAGCGGCCTCTGGGGCCAACGTCCTGACTTTC.

The J gene is TRBJ1-1, the V gene TRBV5-6; weak D call: TRBD1 (5 bases). The germline V gene has CDR1 SGHDT and CDR2 YYEEEE. Deletions cut 3 bases from V and 1 base from J, with 10 bases between. The CDR3 loop spans 14 amino acids. The CDR3 region is CASSWTPRNTEAFF. The CDR3 nucleotides read TGTGCCAGCAGCTGGACACCCAGGAACACTGAAGCTTTCTTT.

This chain joins TRBV9 and TRBJ2-7; D remains ambiguous. Germline V gene lookup returns CDR1 SGDLS and CDR2 YYNGEE. The V and J ends lost 1 base and 2 bases respectively, with 10 bases between them. The length of the CDR3 is 14 residues. As DNA, the CDR3 is TGTGCCAGCAGCGTATCCCATCTACCCTACGAGCAGTACTTC. Translated, it gives CASSVSHLPYEQYF. Based on the CDR3 plus reference TRBV9 and TRBJ2-7, the full variable domain is DSGVTQTPKHLITATGQRVTLRCSPRSGDLSVYWYQQSLDQGLQFLIQYYNGEERAKGNILERFSAQQFPDLHSELNLSSLELGDSALYFCASSVSHLPYEQYFGPGTRLTVT.

The V call is TRBV29-1, the J call TRBJ2-1, with D unresolved. V gave up 6 bases and J gave up 10 bases, with 22 bases separating them. CDR3 length: 14 residues. The germline V gene has CDR1 SQVTM and CDR2 ANQGSEA. The CDR3 sequence is CSVHGSSLIREQFF. The DNA for the CDR3 is TGCAGCGTCCATGGGTCCTCCTTGATTCGGGAGCAGTTCTTC.

The CDR3 loop is CASIGLGLTGELFF. The CDR3 DNA sequence: TGTGCCAGCATAGGACTAGGTTTGACCGGGGAGCTGTTTTTT. This chain joins TRBV28 and TRBJ2-2; 7 bases map to TRBD2. With 7 bases clipped from V and 5 bases from J, the junction kept 7 bases outside the gene matches. Germline V lookup: CDR1 MDHEN, CDR2 SYDVKM. The CDR3 is made up of 14 amino acids.

The chain recombines TRBV5-6 with TRBJ2-3; TRBD2 matches 8 bases. Germline V gene lookup returns CDR1 SGHDT and CDR2 YYEEEE. V trimming: 2 bases; J trimming: 4 bases; junction bases outside the gene matches: 6. CDR3 size: 15 residues. The DNA for the CDR3 is TGTGCCAGCAGCTTCGAGGGAGCGGGAGCAGATACGCAGTATTTT. It is translated as CASSFEGAGADTQYF.

The CDR3 bases are TGTGCCAGCAGCGTTGGACAGGAGAACACTGAAGCTTTCTTT. It yields the protein CASSVGQENTEAFF. The V gene is TRBV9, the J gene TRBJ1-1, with TRBD1 identical over 7 bases. V lost 2 bases to trimming and J lost 1 base; unmatched junction nucleotides: 2. Per germline, CDR1 SGDLS and CDR2 YYNGEE. This CDR3 spans 14 amino acids.

The chain recombines TRBV5-6 with TRBJ1-1; D remains ambiguous. Deletions cut 0 bases from V and 5 bases from J, with 14 bases between. Germline V gives CDR1 SGHDT, CDR2 YYEEEE. CDR3 length equals 15 residues. The CDR3 DNA is TGTGCCAGCAGCTTGGGTCTCGGACTTGGGACTGAAGCTTTCTTT. Protein product: CASSLGLGLGTEAFF.

Turning to this clone: At the DNA level, this CDR3 is encoded by other sequences in the same sample as well. The chain is built from TRBV5-4 and TRBJ2-7; D might be TRBD1 or TRBD2, each matching 6 bases. CDR1 and CDR2 (germline): SGHNT, YYREEE (reference sequence). Trimming took 4 bases from V and 4 from J, leaving 9 bases between them. There are 12 residues in the CDR3. The CDR3 DNA sequence: TGTGCCAGCAGCCTAGGGGGGTACGAGCAGTACTTC. It yields the protein CASSLGGYEQYF.

The chain joins TRBV27 to TRBJ2-7, with D possibly TRBD1 on 6 matching bases. The V gene's germline CDR1 is MNHEY and CDR2 SMNVEV (reference sequence). V was clipped by 5 bases and J by 2 bases, with 10 bases between them. The CDR3 consists of 13 residues. CDR3 nucleotides: TGTGCCAGCAGTCAGGGACATGCCTACGAGCAGTACTTC. It codes for CASSQGHAYEQYF.

This clone was seen a single time. V usage is TRBV10-3 and J usage is TRBJ2-4; TRBD1 matches 8 bases. There are 16 residues in the CDR3. Germline V gene sequence: CDR1 ENHRY, CDR2 SYGVKD. Germline trimming cut 2 bases from V and 10 bases from J; bases unmatched to any gene: 13. The CDR3: CAISEPTSGQGEIQYF. The DNA for the CDR3 is TGTGCCATCAGTGAGCCTACCTCCGGACAGGGAGAGATTCAGTACTTC.

The chain has TRBV13 and TRBJ2-7; TRBD1 or TRBD2 may be the D gene (6 bases each). V lost 5 bases and J lost 6, with 17 bases in between. The CDR3 extends over 14 amino acids. The germline V gene has CDR1 PRHDT and CDR2 FYEKMQ (reference sequence). The CDR3 nucleotides read TGTGCCAGCAGCCGTTTAGGGGGAGGACTCGAGCAGTACTTC. Translating gives CASSRLGGGLEQYF. The whole variable domain, filled in from reference TRBV13 and TRBJ2-7, reads AAGVIQSPRHLIKEKRETATLKCYPIPRHDTVYWYQQGPGQDPQFLISFYEKMQSDKGSIPDRFSAQQFSDYHSELNMSSLELGDSALYFCASSRLGGGLEQYFGPGTRLTVT.

The chain joins TRBV6-6 to TRBJ1-5; no definite D call. V was pared by 6 bases and J by 5 bases, with 5 bases between. The CDR3 is 11 amino acids. Germline lookup yields CDR1 MNHNY and CDR2 SVGAGI (reference sequence). This CDR3 reads CASRMDQPQHF. As DNA, the CDR3 is TGTGCCAGCAGAATGGATCAGCCCCAGCATTTT.

The chain recombines TRBV13 with TRBJ2-7, with 8 bases that match TRBD2. Germline CDR1 PRHDT, CDR2 FYEKMQ (reference sequence). The CDR3 extends over 15 amino acids. V lost 5 bases, J lost 4 bases, and 10 bases stayed unmatched. The CDR3 DNA follows: TGTGCCAGCAGCCTGGCCGGGAGGGCCAAATACGAGCAGTACTTC. Its translation: CASSLAGRAKYEQYF. Based on the CDR3 plus reference TRBV13 and TRBJ2-7, the full variable domain is AAGVIQSPRHLIKEKRETATLKCYPIPRHDTVYWYQQGPGQDPQFLISFYEKMQSDKGSIPDRFSAQQFSDYHSELNMSSLELGDSALYFCASSLAGRAKYEQYFGPGTRLTVT.